This is a list of T cell receptor beta chains from one sample in a study of T cell repertoires in cytomegalovirus infection. The antigens for these receptors are not known. TCRdb called the reads again in MiXCR, with one record for every CDR3 protein. This sample has 600,000 to 700,000 distinct CDR3 sequences, with around 30% found just once. The sequenced sample was cultured PBMCs, obtained from culture after CMV antigen stimulation. The receptor set was obtained from a human donor in good health (CMV status not recorded). Some clones in this sample may be carry-over from other donors' samples. Both conserved end residues are part of each CDR3. Fields, in order: D gene, V gene, clone size, J gene, CDR3 protein, CDR3 DNA. The D gene is left open where the match is weak. Where a row states a size, it is once, few, many or the class of an expanded clone; other rows omit it.

D gene: -
V gene: TRBV7-4
clone size: -
J gene: TRBJ1-2
CDR3 protein: CASSLDAGYTF
CDR3 DNA: TGTGCCAGCAGCTTAGATGCTGGCTACACCTTC

D gene: -
V gene: TRBV4-1
clone size: -
J gene: TRBJ1-3
CDR3 protein: CASSQEGSKGGNTIYF
CDR3 DNA: TGCGCCAGCAGCCAAGAAGGGTCAAAGGGCGGAAACACCATATATTTT

D gene: -
V gene: TRBV27
clone size: -
J gene: TRBJ2-2
CDR3 protein: CASSPATVMNTGELFF
CDR3 DNA: TGTGCCAGCAGTCCAGCGACGGTTATGAACACCGGGGAGCTGTTTTTT

D gene: TRBD1
V gene: TRBV5-1
clone size: few
J gene: TRBJ1-5
CDR3 protein: CASSEGTALAGPQHF
CDR3 DNA: TGCGCCAGCAGCGAGGGGACAGCCCTAGCCGGGCCCCAGCATTTT

D gene: TRBD2
V gene: TRBV14
clone size: -
J gene: TRBJ2-3
CDR3 protein: CASSVRTSENTDTQYF
CDR3 DNA: TGTGCCAGCAGCGTTCGGACTAGCGAGAACACAGATACGCAGTATTTT

D gene: -
V gene: TRBV27
clone size: -
J gene: TRBJ1-1
CDR3 protein: CASSSRTVPNTEAFF
CDR3 DNA: TGTGCCAGCAGTTCGAGGACGGTGCCGAACACTGAAGCTTTCTTT

D gene: -
V gene: TRBV4-1
clone size: -
J gene: TRBJ2-7
CDR3 protein: CASSQGVLPGHSYEQYF
CDR3 DNA: TGCGCCAGCAGCCAGGGGGTTCTGCCGGGACATTCCTACGAGCAGTACTTC

D gene: -
V gene: TRBV7-6
clone size: once
J gene: TRBJ2-5
CDR3 protein: CVSSWTVLETQYF
CDR3 DNA: TGTGTCAGCAGCTGGACAGTCCTTGAGACCCAGTACTTC

D gene: -
V gene: TRBV6-1
clone size: few
J gene: TRBJ2-3
CDR3 protein: CASSEGTRDTQYF
CDR3 DNA: TGTGCCAGCAGTGAAGGGACAAGAGATACGCAGTATTTT

D gene: -
V gene: TRBV7-9
clone size: few
J gene: TRBJ2-1
CDR3 protein: CASSLVLESYNEQFF
CDR3 DNA: TGTGCCAGCAGCTTAGTACTAGAATCCTACAATGAGCAGTTCTTC

D gene: -
V gene: TRBV7-2
clone size: -
J gene: TRBJ2-7
CDR3 protein: CASSSQDPYEQYF
CDR3 DNA: TGTGCCAGCAGCTCACAGGACCCCTACGAGCAGTACTTC

D gene: -
V gene: TRBV12-3/TRBV12-4
clone size: -
J gene: TRBJ2-1
CDR3 protein: CASSPYGPGEQFF
CDR3 DNA: TGTGCCAGCTCCCCTTACGGGCCGGGGGAGCAGTTCTTC

D gene: -
V gene: TRBV7-2
clone size: many
J gene: TRBJ1-2
CDR3 protein: CASSVPPEVYTF
CDR3 DNA: TGTGCCAGCAGCGTACCTCCTGAGGTCTACACCTTC

D gene: -
V gene: TRBV20-1
clone size: -
J gene: TRBJ1-1
CDR3 protein: CSARSTARGFPEAFF
CDR3 DNA: TGCAGTGCTAGATCGACAGCGCGAGGGTTTCCTGAAGCTTTCTTT

D gene: -
V gene: TRBV7-2
clone size: many
J gene: TRBJ1-5
CDR3 protein: CASSLVGQGGQPQHF
CDR3 DNA: TGTGCCAGCAGCTTAGTAGGTCAGGGAGGTCAGCCCCAGCATTTT

D gene: -
V gene: TRBV4-1
clone size: -
J gene: TRBJ2-5
CDR3 protein: CASSLLDGNGQETQYF
CDR3 DNA: TGCGCCAGCAGCCTCCTGGACGGGAATGGCCAAGAGACCCAGTACTTC

D gene: -
V gene: TRBV4-3
clone size: -
J gene: TRBJ2-7
CDR3 protein: CASSQVGQGGHEQYF
CDR3 DNA: TGCGCCAGCAGCCAAGTCGGGCAGGGGGGACACGAGCAGTACTTC